This is a list of T cell receptor beta chains from one sample in a study of blood T cell repertoires in COVID-19. Only in-frame clones appear in the TCRdb table, and some are missing; sequencing was by immunoSEQ multiplex PCR. The repertoire consists of about 67,000 clones, with 86% occurring once and the leading ten covering 3.5% to 5%. The sample taken for sequencing was peripheral blood. Every receptor here comes from a man aged 45-60 years with active COVID-19. Both conserved end residues are part of each CDR3. The D gene is left open where the match is weak. Not all rows give a size; the values are once, few, many and, for expanded clones, a class.

>TRBV2|TRBD1|-|TRBJ2-1|11
CASRRTGGQFF
TGTGCCAGCAGAAGGACAGGGGGACAATTCTTC
>TRBV9|TRBD2|-|TRBJ2-3|17
CASSVSGGDRSTDTQYF
TGTGCCAGCAGCGTGAGCGGGGGGGACCGGTCCACAGATACGCAGTATTTT
>TRBV11-2|TRBD1|-|TRBJ1-1|15
CASSLRSGGNTEAFF
TGTGCCAGCAGCTTACGATCAGGGGGGAACACTGAAGCTTTCTTT
>TRBV9|-|once|TRBJ2-2|15
CASSVVQGGPGELFF
TGTGCCAGCAGCGTAGTTCAAGGGGGTCCCGGGGAGCTGTTTTTT
>TRBV4-1|TRBD1|-|TRBJ2-6|19
CASSPGQGRFPPGANVLTF
TGCGCCAGCAGCCCCGGACAGGGGCGTTTTCCTCCTGGGGCCAACGTCCTGACTTTC
>TRBV19|TRBD1|-|TRBJ1-5|15
CASSISGGNRQPQHF
TGTGCCAGTAGTATATCAGGGGGGAATCGACAGCCCCAGCATTTT
>TRBV19|TRBD1|-|TRBJ2-7|13
CASRPGQAYEQYF
TGTGCCAGCCGACCCGGACAGGCCTACGAGCAGTACTTC
>TRBV9|-|-|TRBJ2-7|14
CASSVGGTGYEQYF
TGTGCCAGCAGCGTTGGGGGGACGGGCTACGAGCAGTACTTC
>TRBV7-9|-|-|TRBJ1-1|12
CASSLEAPEAFF
TGTGCCAGCAGCTTAGAAGCCCCGGAAGCTTTCTTT
>TRBV11-2|TRBD2|-|TRBJ2-5|14
CASSASGGWETQYF
TGTGCCAGCAGCGCTAGCGGGGGGTGGGAGACCCAGTACTTC
>TRBV5-1|-|-|TRBJ2-7|18
CASSFGALGRDKPYEQYF
TGCGCCAGCAGCTTTGGGGCCCTGGGTCGGGACAAACCTTACGAGCAGTACTTC
>TRBV3-1/TRBV3-2|TRBD2|few|TRBJ2-7|14
CASSQGTSGNEQYF
TGTGCCAGCAGCCAAGGGACTAGCGGTAACGAGCAGTACTTC
>TRBV19|-|few|TRBJ1-5|16
CASSTQSQGRGQPQHF
TGTGCCAGTAGTACTCAATCACAGGGACGGGGTCAGCCCCAGCATTTT
>TRBV4-2|TRBD2|-|TRBJ2-3|18
CASSQDPWTSGGRGTQYF
TGTGCCAGCAGCCAAGACCCCTGGACTAGCGGGGGAAGGGGTACGCAGTATTTT
>TRBV15|TRBD1|-|TRBJ1-2|15
CATSREQGTNYGYTF
TGTGCCACCAGCAGGGAACAGGGGACGAACTATGGCTACACCTTC
>TRBV1|-|-|TRBJ2-1|18
CTSSPDDPLAGAYNEQFF
TGCACCAGCAGCCCAGACGACCCTCTAGCGGGAGCCTACAATGAGCAGTTCTTC
>TRBV10-3|TRBD2|-|TRBJ2-7|15
CAISEGLAKTYEQYF
TGTGCCATCAGTGAGGGACTAGCGAAGACCTACGAGCAGTACTTC
>TRBV11-3|-|-|TRBJ1-4|19
CASSLGRRTGMATNEKLFF
TGTGCCAGCAGCTTAGGTCGGAGAACAGGGATGGCAACTAATGAAAAACTGTTTTTT
>TRBV4-3|TRBD1|-|TRBJ1-4|15
CASSQEGQGNEKLFF
TGCGCCAGCAGCCAAGAGGGACAGGGGAATGAAAAACTGTTTTTT
>TRBV29-1|-|-|TRBJ2-1|14
CSVDEARRGDEQFF
TGCAGCGTTGATGAGGCCAGGAGGGGCGATGAGCAGTTCTTC
>TRBV5-8|TRBD1|-|TRBJ1-1|13
CASDRVRNTEAFF
TGTGCTTCAGACAGGGTGAGGAACACTGAAGCTTTCTTT
>TRBV6-5|TRBD1|once|TRBJ2-7|15
CASSYRDRGLYEQYF
TGTGCCAGCAGTTACCGAGACAGGGGGCTCTACGAGCAGTACTTC
>TRBV12-3/TRBV12-4|TRBD2|-|TRBJ2-7|13
CASTPGRGYEQYF
TGTGCCAGCACTCCCGGGAGGGGATACGAGCAGTACTTC
>TRBV18|TRBD2|-|TRBJ2-5|15
CASSVLAGLQETQYF
TGTGCCAGCTCAGTGCTAGCGGGCCTTCAAGAGACCCAGTACTTC
>TRBV7-6|-|-|TRBJ2-7|14
CASSFDRRGYEQYF
TGTGCCAGCAGCTTCGACAGAAGGGGCTACGAGCAGTACTTC
>TRBV7-8|TRBD1|-|TRBJ2-3|16
CASLRPGQGATDTQYF
TGTGCCAGCCTCCGCCCGGGACAGGGGGCGACAGATACGCAGTATTTT
>TRBV30|TRBD1|-|TRBJ1-1|13
CAWSPGQLTEAFF
TGTGCCTGGAGTCCGGGACAGCTCACTGAAGCTTTCTTT
>TRBV11-3|TRBD1|-|TRBJ1-2|15
CASSFLGQGPYGYTF
TGTGCCAGCAGCTTCCTAGGACAGGGTCCCTATGGCTACACCTTC
>TRBV7-2|-|-|TRBJ2-7|12
CASSTDSYEQYF
TGTGCCAGCAGCACGGACAGTTACGAGCAGTACTTC
>TRBV15|TRBD1|-|TRBJ1-4|17
CATSRGPLGQANEKLFF
TGTGCCACCAGCAGAGGGCCATTGGGACAGGCTAATGAAAAACTGTTTTTT
>TRBV12-3/TRBV12-4|TRBD2|-|TRBJ2-1|12
CASRPRGDEQFF
TGTGCCAGCAGACCCCGGGGGGACGAGCAGTTCTTC
>TRBV5-4|-|few|TRBJ2-3|15
CASSLQTFGTDTQYF
TGTGCCAGCAGCTTGCAGACTTTTGGTACAGATACGCAGTATTTT
>TRBV5-1|-|-|TRBJ2-6|18
CASSLSGTHSSGANVLTF
TGCGCCAGCAGCTTATCCGGGACTCACAGCTCTGGGGCCAACGTCCTGACTTTC
>TRBV9|TRBD2|few|TRBJ2-7|17
CASSVSSGRGGAYEQYF
TGTGCCAGCAGCGTTTCTAGCGGGAGGGGTGGGGCCTACGAGCAGTACTTC
>TRBV24-1|TRBD1|-|TRBJ2-7|15
CATSDPGQGEDEQYF
TGTGCCACCAGTGATCCGGGACAGGGGGAAGACGAGCAGTACTTC
>TRBV7-9|-|-|TRBJ2-7|15
CASSKGQGTGVIQYF
TGTGCCAGCAGCAAGGGGCAGGGCACTGGTGTGATCCAGTACTTC
>TRBV19|-|few|TRBJ1-4|15
CASSTKGLTNEKLFF
TGTGCCAGTAGTACCAAGGGGCTTACTAATGAAAAACTGTTTTTT
>TRBV24-1|TRBD2|-|TRBJ2-1|15
CATSDTGLAADEQFF
TGTGCCACCAGTGATACGGGACTAGCAGCGGATGAGCAGTTCTTC
>TRBV7-2|TRBD1|-|TRBJ1-4|15
CASSIDRGSGEKLFF
TGTGCCAGCAGTATAGACAGGGGCTCGGGTGAAAAACTGTTTTTT
>TRBV6-4|-|few|TRBJ1-2|16
CASSDVWASSNYGYTF
TGTGCCAGCAGTGACGTCTGGGCCAGTTCTAACTATGGCTACACCTTC
>TRBV19|-|-|TRBJ2-3|14
CASSRGGLADTQYF
TGTGCCAGTTCGAGGGGGGGCTTGGCAGATACGCAGTATTTT
>TRBV4-3|-|-|TRBJ2-7|11
CASSQGGRQYF
TGCGCCAGCAGCCAAGGGGGCCGGCAGTACTTC
>TRBV5-4|TRBD2|-|TRBJ2-7|16
CASSPGTSGGSYEQYF
TGTGCCAGCAGCCCCGGGACTAGCGGGGGGTCCTACGAGCAGTACTTC
>TRBV24-1|TRBD2|-|TRBJ2-7|22
CATSESLALGGVFSGGSYEQYF
TGTGCCACCAGTGAGTCCCTGGCCCTAGGTGGGGTTTTCAGCGGGGGGTCCTACGAGCAGTACTTC
>TRBV19|TRBD1|-|TRBJ1-4|13
CAVSGTGYEKLFF
TGTGCCGTTTCCGGGACAGGGTATGAAAAACTGTTTTTT
>TRBV14|-|-|TRBJ1-2|12
CASSRGAGGYTF
TGTGCCAGCAGCCGCGGGGCAGGAGGCTACACCTTC
>TRBV15|-|-|TRBJ1-5|15
CATSGGKYSNQPQHF
TGTGCCACCAGTGGGGGGAAATATAGCAATCAGCCCCAGCATTTT
>TRBV4-2|TRBD1|-|TRBJ2-3|13
CASRPDRGDTQYF
TGTGCCAGCAGACCCGACAGGGGAGATACGCAGTATTTT
>TRBV7-2|TRBD1|-|TRBJ2-7|15
CASSYAGIRGYEQYF
TGTGCCAGCAGCTATGCCGGGATCAGGGGGTACGAGCAGTACTTC
>TRBV28|-|-|TRBJ1-6|12
CASSLGNSPLHF
TGTGCCAGCAGTTTAGGCAATTCACCCCTCCACTTT
>TRBV7-2|TRBD1|-|TRBJ2-1|13
CASSSGQRNEQFF
TGTGCCAGCAGCTCGGGACAGCGGAATGAGCAGTTCTTC
>TRBV24-1|TRBD2|-|TRBJ2-1|17
CATSDTSGGSSYNEQFF
TGTGCCACCAGTGATACCAGCGGGGGGAGCTCCTACAATGAGCAGTTCTTC
>TRBV2|-|-|TRBJ2-3|13
CASMLLSTDTQYF
TGTGCCAGCATGTTACTGAGCACAGATACGCAGTATTTT